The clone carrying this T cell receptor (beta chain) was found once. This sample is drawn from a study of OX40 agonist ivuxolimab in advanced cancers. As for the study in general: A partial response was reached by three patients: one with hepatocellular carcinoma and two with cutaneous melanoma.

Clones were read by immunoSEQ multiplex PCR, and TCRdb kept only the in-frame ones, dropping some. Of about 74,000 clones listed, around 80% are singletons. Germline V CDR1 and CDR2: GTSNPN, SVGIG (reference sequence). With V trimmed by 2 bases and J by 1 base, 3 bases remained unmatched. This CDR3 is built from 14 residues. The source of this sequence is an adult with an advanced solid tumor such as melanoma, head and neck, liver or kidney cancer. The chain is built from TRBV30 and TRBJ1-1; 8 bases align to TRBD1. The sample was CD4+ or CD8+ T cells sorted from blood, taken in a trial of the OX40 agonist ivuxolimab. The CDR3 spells CAWSMDRANTEAFF. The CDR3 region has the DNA TGTGCCTGGAGTATGGACAGGGCGAACACTGAAGCTTTCTTT.